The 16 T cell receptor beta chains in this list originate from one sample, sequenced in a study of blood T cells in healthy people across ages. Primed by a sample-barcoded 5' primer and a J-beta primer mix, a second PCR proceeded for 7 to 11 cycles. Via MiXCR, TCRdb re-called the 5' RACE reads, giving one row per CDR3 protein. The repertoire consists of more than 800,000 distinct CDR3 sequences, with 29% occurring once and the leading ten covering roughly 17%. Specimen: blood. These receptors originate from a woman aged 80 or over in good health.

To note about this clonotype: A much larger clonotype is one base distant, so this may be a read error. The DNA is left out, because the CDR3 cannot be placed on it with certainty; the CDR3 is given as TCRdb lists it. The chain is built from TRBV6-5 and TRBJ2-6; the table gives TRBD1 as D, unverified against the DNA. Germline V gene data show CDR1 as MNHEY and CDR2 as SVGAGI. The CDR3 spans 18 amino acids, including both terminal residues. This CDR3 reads CASSLRTAWGSGANVLAF.

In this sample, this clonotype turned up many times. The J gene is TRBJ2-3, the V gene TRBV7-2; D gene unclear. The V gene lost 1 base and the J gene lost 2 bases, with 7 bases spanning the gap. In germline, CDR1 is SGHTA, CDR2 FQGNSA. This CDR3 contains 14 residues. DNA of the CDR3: TGTGCCAGCAGCTTAGATTCAAACACAGATACGCAGTATTTT. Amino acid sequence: CASSLDSNTDTQYF.

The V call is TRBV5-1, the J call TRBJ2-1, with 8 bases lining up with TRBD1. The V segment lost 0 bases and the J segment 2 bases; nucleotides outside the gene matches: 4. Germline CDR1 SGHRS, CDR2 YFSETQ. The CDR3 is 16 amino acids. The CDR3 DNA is TGCGCCAGCAGCTTGGGGGCGGGACAGGCCTACAATGAGCAGTTCTTC. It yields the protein CASSLGAGQAYNEQFF.

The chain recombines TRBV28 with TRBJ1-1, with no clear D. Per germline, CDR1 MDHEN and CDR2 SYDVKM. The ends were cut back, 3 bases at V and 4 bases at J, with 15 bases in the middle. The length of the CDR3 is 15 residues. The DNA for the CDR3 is TGTGCCAGCAGTTTCCACGTATCACGGGCCACTGAAGCTTTCTTT. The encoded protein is CASSFHVSRATEAFF.

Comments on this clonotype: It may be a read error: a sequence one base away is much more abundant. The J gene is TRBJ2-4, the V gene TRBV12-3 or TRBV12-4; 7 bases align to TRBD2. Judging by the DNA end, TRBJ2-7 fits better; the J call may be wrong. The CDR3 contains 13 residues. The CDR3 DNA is TGTGCCAGCAGGTCGACTAGCTTCGGCGAGCAGTACTTC. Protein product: CASRSTSFGEQYF.

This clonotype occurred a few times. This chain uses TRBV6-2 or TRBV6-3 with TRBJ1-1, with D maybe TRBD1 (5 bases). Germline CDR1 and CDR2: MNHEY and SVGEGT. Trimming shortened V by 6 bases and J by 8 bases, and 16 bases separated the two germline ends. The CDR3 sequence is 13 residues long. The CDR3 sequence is CASRERGRGEAFF. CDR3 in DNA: TGTGCCAGCAGAGAGAGGGGACGGGGCGAAGCTTTCTTT.

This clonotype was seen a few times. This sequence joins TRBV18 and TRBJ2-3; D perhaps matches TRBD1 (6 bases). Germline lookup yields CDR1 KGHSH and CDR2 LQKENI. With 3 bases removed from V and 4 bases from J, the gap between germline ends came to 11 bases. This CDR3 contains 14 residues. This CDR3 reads CASSPTGYADTQYF. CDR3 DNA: TGTGCCAGCTCACCTACAGGGTACGCAGATACGCAGTATTTT.

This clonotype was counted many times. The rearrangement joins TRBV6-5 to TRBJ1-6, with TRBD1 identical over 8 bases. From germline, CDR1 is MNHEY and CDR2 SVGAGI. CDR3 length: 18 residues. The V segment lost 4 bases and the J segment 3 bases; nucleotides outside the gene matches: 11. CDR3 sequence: CASSSTGGTGDYNSPLHF. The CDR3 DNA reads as TGTGCCAGCAGTTCCACGGGGGGGACAGGAGACTATAATTCACCCCTCCACTTT.

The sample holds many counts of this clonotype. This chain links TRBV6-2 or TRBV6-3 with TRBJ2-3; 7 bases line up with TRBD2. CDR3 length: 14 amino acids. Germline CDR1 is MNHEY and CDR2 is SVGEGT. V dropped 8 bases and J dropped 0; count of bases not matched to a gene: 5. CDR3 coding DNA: TGTGCCAGCGGAGCGGGGCATAGCACAGATACGCAGTATTTT. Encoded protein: CASGAGHSTDTQYF.

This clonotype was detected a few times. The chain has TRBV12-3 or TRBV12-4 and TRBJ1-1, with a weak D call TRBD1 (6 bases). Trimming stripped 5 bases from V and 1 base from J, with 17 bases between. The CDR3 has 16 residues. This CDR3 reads CASSPARGHRNTEAFF. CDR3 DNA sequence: TGTGCCAGCAGTCCCGCCAGGGGCCATAGGAACACTGAAGCTTTCTTT.

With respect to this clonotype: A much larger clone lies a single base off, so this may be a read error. The CDR3 loop is CASSQDDGGRNTEAFF. In DNA form, the CDR3 reads TGTGCCAGCAGCCAAGATGACGGGGGGCGGAACACTGAAGCTTTCTTT. The chain is built from TRBV4-2 and TRBJ1-1; D may be TRBD1 (6 bases). This CDR3 is built from 16 residues. CDR1 LGHNA and CDR2 YNFKEQ come from the germline V gene. The V and J ends lost 0 bases and 1 base respectively, with 12 bases between them.

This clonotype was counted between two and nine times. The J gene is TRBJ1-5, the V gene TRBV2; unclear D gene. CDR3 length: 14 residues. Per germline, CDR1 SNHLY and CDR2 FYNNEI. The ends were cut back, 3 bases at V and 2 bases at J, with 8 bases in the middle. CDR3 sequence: CASSDVAGNQPQHF. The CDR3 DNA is TGTGCCAGCAGTGATGTGGCAGGCAATCAGCCCCAGCATTTT.

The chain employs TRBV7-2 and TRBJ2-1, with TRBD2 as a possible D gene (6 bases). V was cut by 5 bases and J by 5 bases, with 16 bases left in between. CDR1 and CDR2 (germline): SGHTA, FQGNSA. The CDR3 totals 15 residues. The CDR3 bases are TGTGCCAGCAGCACCCGGGACTCCCGCAACAATGAGCAGTTCTTC. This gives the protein CASSTRDSRNNEQFF.

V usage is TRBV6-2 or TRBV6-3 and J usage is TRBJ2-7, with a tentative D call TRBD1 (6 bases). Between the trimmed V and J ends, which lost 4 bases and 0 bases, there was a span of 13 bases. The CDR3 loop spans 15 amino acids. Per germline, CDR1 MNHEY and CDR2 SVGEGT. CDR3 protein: CASSSRQASSYEQYF. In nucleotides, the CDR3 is TGTGCCAGCAGTTCCAGACAGGCGAGCTCCTACGAGCAGTACTTC.

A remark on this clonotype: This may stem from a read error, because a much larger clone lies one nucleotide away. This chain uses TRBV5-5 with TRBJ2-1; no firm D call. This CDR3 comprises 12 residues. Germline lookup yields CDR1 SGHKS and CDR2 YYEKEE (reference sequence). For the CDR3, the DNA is TGTGCCAGCGGCTTCTCACCGGATGAGCAGTTCTTC. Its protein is CASGFSPDEQFF.

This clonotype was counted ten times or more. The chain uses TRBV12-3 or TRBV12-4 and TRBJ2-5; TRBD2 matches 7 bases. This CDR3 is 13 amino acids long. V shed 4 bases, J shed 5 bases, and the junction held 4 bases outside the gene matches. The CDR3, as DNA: TGTGCCAGCAGTTCCACTAGCGCGGAGACCCAGTACTTC. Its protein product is CASSSTSAETQYF.